This TCR beta chain comes out of a study of blood T cell repertoires in COVID-19. CDR1 is SEHNR, CDR2 FQNEAQ, per germline (reference sequence). V gave up 1 base and J gave up 8 bases; unmatched junction bases: 4. CDR3 length equals 14 residues. Profiled with immunoSEQ multiplex PCR; TCRdb holds only in-frame clones, not every one. The sample lists 250,000 to 350,000 clones, around 89% occurring once. Sequenced: peripheral blood. This TCR was sampled from a woman aged 45 to 65 with active or convalescent COVID-19. The V call is TRBV7-9, the J call TRBJ2-3; 9 bases fit TRBD2. CDR3 bases: TGTGCCAGCAGCTTAGAGCGGGGGGAATCTACGCAGTATTTT. Translating it yields CASSLERGESTQYF.